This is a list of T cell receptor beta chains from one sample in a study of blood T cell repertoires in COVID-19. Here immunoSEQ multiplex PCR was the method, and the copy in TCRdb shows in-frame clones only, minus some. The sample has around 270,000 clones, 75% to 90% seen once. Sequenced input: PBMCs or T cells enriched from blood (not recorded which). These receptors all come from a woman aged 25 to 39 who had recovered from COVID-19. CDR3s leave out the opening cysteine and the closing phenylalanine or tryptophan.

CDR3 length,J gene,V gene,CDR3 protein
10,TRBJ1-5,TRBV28,ASSFSDSAGH
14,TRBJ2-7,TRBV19,ASSMGRQFPAYEQY
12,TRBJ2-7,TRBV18,ASSPGLVRGEQY
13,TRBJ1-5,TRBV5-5,ASSASARQNQPQH
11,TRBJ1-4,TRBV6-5,ASSPGWRGKLF
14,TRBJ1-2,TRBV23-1,ASPHNRAHRLYGYT
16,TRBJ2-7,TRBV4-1,ASSQGSIFTRFEDEQY
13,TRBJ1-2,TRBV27,ASSSHRALNYGYT
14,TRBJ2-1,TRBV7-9,ASSALAGEGYNEQF
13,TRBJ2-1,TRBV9,ASSVGPSSYNEQF
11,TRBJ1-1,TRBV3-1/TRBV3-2,ASSPNTNTEAF
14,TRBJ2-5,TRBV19,ASSSRGGERQETQY
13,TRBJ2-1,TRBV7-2,ASSLYSGRVDEQF
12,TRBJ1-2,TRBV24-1,ATSEGQDLAGYT
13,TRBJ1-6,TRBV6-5,ASSLGQGLTSPLH
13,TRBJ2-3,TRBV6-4,ASSPTTSGGDTQY
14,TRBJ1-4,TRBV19,ASRGPRDRGGEKLF
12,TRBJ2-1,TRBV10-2,ASLGLAGDNEQF
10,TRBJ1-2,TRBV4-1,ASSQGPYGYT
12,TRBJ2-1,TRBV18,ASGTSGPYNEQF
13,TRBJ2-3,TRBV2,ASHRDRGFTDTQY
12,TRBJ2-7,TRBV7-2,ASSSRTGNYEQY
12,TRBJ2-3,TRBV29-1,SVDEPPLTDTQY
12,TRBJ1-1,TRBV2,ASSEGGGGGKTF
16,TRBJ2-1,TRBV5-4,ASSLVGRGSPTANEQF
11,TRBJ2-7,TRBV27,ASSLAGLYEQY
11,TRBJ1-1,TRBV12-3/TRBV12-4,ASKGAPGTEAF
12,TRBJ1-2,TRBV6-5,ATHTYSDGHGYT
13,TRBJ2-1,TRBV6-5,ASSSGDTPYNEQF